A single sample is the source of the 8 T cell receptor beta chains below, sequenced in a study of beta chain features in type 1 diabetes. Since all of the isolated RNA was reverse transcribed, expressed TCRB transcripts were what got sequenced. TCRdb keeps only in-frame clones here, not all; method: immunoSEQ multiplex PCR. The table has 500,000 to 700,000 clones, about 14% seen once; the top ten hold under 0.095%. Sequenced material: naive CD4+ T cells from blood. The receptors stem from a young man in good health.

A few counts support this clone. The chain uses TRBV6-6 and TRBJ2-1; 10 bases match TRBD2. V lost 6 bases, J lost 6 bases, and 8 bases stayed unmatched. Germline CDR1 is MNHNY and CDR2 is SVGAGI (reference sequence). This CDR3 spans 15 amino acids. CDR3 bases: TGTGCCAGCAGCCTAGCGGGAGTACGGGGCAATGAGCAGTTCTTC. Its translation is CASSLAGVRGNEQFF.

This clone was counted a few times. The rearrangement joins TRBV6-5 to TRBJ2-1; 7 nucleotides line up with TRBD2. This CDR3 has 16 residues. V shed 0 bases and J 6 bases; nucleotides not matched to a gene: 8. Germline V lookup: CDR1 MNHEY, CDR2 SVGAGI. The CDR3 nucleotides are TGTGCCAGCAGTTACTCCGGTGGGAGGGCCTTCAATGAGCAGTTCTTC. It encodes CASSYSGGRAFNEQFF.

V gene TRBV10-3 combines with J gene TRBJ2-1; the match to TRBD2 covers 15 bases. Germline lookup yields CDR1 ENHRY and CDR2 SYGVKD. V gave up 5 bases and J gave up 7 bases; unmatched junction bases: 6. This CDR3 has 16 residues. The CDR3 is CAISRTSGREPNEQFF. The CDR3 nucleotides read TGTGCCATCAGTCGGACTAGCGGGAGGGAACCGAATGAGCAGTTCTTC.

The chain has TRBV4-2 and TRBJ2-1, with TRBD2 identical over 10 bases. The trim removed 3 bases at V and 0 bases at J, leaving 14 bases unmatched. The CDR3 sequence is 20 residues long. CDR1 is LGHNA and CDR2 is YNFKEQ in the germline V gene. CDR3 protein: CASSQGLAGAIRSSYNEQFF. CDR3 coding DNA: TGTGCCAGCAGCCAGGGGCTAGCGGGAGCCATCCGTAGCTCCTACAATGAGCAGTTCTTC.

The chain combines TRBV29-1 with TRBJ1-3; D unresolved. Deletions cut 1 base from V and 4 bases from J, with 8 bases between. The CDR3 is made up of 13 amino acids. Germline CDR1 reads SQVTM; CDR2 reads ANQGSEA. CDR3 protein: CSVEASIGNTIYF. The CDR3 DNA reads TGCAGCGTTGAAGCCAGCATCGGAAACACCATATATTTT.

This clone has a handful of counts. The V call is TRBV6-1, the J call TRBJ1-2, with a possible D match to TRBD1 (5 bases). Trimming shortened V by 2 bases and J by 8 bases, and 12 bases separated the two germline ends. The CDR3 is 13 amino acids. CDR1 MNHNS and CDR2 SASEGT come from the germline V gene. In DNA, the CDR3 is TGTGCCAGCAGTGAAAGGGGTTTGGAAGGCTACACCTTC. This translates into CASSERGLEGYTF.

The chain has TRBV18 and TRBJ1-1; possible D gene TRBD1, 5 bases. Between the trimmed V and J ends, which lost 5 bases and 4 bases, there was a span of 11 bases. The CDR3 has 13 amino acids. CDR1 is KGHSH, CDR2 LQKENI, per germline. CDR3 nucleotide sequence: TGTGCCAGCTCATGGGGCGGAAGCACTGAAGCTTTCTTT. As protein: CASSWGGSTEAFF.

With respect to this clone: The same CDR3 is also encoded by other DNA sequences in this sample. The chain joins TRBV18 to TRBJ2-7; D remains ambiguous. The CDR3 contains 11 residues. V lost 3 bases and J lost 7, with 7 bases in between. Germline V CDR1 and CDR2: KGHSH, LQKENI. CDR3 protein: CASSPGVEQYF. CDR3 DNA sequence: TGTGCCAGCTCACCTGGAGTTGAGCAGTACTTC.